This TCR beta chain emerged from a study of cytomegalovirus exposure and HLA in healthy donors (dated by TCRdb to 2015 to 2018). At the level of the whole study: The 650 to 750 repertoires of the first cohort and the 110 or so validation repertoires were produced on the same platform, according to a later analysis. The aim of the study was to test whether cataloging public T cell receptors could identify signatures of past pathogen exposure. Along with the roughly 670-subject first cohort, a separate validation cohort of over a hundred different subjects was used. High-throughput TCR immunosequencing, statistical association of individual TCRs with disease status, and machine learning were combined to predict cytomegalovirus infection status. What the work shows at the level of the full study, not this receptor alone: The study gave a list of some 150 TCR beta chains associated with cytomegalovirus. The authors suggested that the approach could potentially be extended to other disease states and immunological phenotypes. All 120 or so repertoires were used to score co-occurrence in the validation cohort in a later analysis, because that analysis had no HLA typing for the cohort. In vitro tests confirmed that a few of the cytomegalovirus-associated TCR beta chains recognize cytomegalovirus antigens. Of the cluster scores, approximately 94% were above 0 in a later analysis, which found that TCRs clustered in the first cohort also tended to co-occur in the approximately 120 validation repertoires. The classifier was reported to diagnose cytomegalovirus status with high specificity and sensitivity in both the original cohort and the validation cohort. Most TCR sequences were seen in very few donors, while some public TCRs were found in many individuals.

Donors formed part of the validation cohort, which comprised 120 subjects and was distinct from the first cohort of 666 subjects. The library was built by means of the immunoSEQ multiplex PCR assay. The published analysis was carried out like this. To diagnose cytomegalovirus status from the catalog of TCR beta chain sequences, a statistical classification framework was built. This is the immuneACCESS table as TCRdb keeps it, with only in-frame sequences that have V and J called. A part of the clones is gone; compared with another copy, unresolved V genes explain less than half, and the rest is unexplained. Clone size and V and J calls were adopted from that table, with D and trimming inferred from the DNA. This sample holds approximately 280,000 clones; roughly 90% were observed only once. In total, the top ten clones hold roughly 1% of the sample. As to this clone: Its antigen remains undetermined. The sample holds no much larger clone one base away, and base qualities are not on file.

The CDR3, cysteine through phenylalanine, is 16 amino acids long. Kept here is only the CDR3 DNA, which spans 48 bases and is read in frame from base 1. CDR1 and CDR2 were assigned from the germline V gene (reference sequence) as LNHDA and SQIVND. For this chain, trimming is 7 bases at the V end and 7 bases at the J end, and the number of junction bases without a gene match is 13. The receptor chain draws on TRBV19 and TRBJ2-1; a stretch of 10 junction bases matches TRBD2. The sequencing sample was made of PBMCs. The origin of this receptor is a woman aged 18-30 years in good health and CMV-seronegative. This receptor has the CDR3 CASTRGAGGAENEQFF. In nucleotide form, the sequence is TGTGCCAGTACCAGGGGAGCGGGAGGGGCGGAGAATGAGCAGTTCTTC. With the portions outside the CDR3 filled from the reference TRBV19 and TRBJ2-1 genes, the complete variable region becomes DGGITQSPKYLFRKEGQNVTLSCEQNLNHDAMYWYRQDPGQGLRLIYYSQIVNDFQKGDIAEGYSVSREKKESFPLTVTSAQKNPTAFYLCASTRGAGGAENEQFFGPGTRLTVL.